This is a list of T cell receptor beta chains from one sample in a study of blood T cell repertoires in COVID-19. Clones were sequenced by immunoSEQ multiplex PCR, and TCRdb holds only the in-frame ones, with some missing. The sample carries approximately 92,000 clones, 65% to 85% recorded once. Specimen: peripheral blood. The source is a man between 70 and 80 years old with active or convalescent COVID-19. The CDR3 runs from the conserved cysteine through the conserved F or W. A D gene is named only where the DNA matches it firmly. Clone sizes are given selectively: once, few, many, or a class where the clone is expanded.

d_call: TRBD1; j_call: TRBJ1-2; v_call: TRBV28; clone_size: NA; cdr3_nt: TGTGCCAGCAGTTACGAGGGGGCGAGCTATGGCTACACCTTC; cdr3_aa: CASSYEGASYGYTF
d_call: NA; j_call: TRBJ2-1; v_call: TRBV18; clone_size: NA; cdr3_nt: TGTGCCAGCTCACTACAGGGCAATGAGCAGTTCTTC; cdr3_aa: CASSLQGNEQFF
d_call: NA; j_call: TRBJ2-3; v_call: TRBV12-3/TRBV12-4; clone_size: NA; cdr3_nt: TGTGCCAGCAGTTTGGAAGCGGGTACGCAGTATTTT; cdr3_aa: CASSLEAGTQYF
d_call: NA; j_call: TRBJ1-5; v_call: TRBV28; clone_size: few; cdr3_nt: TGTGCCAGCAGTAAAGGGGGACAACTCAATCAGCCCCAGCATTTT; cdr3_aa: CASSKGGQLNQPQHF
d_call: NA; j_call: TRBJ2-5; v_call: TRBV30; clone_size: NA; cdr3_nt: TGTGCCTGGAGTATGAGGGAGACCCAGTACTTC; cdr3_aa: CAWSMRETQYF
d_call: NA; j_call: TRBJ2-7; v_call: TRBV18; clone_size: NA; cdr3_nt: TGTGCCAACTCACCCGGGGGGCTACAAACCTACGAGCAGTACTTC; cdr3_aa: CANSPGGLQTYEQYF
d_call: TRBD2; j_call: TRBJ2-2; v_call: TRBV5-1; clone_size: NA; cdr3_nt: TGCGCCAGCAGCTTGGTCTATAGTAGCGGGGCTACGAACACCGGGGAGCTGTTTTTT; cdr3_aa: CASSLVYSSGATNTGELFF
d_call: NA; j_call: TRBJ1-5; v_call: TRBV7-2; clone_size: NA; cdr3_nt: TGTGCCAGCAGCTTAGCAGCTTTGGATCAGCCCCAGCATTTT; cdr3_aa: CASSLAALDQPQHF
d_call: NA; j_call: TRBJ2-2; v_call: TRBV12-3/TRBV12-4; clone_size: NA; cdr3_nt: TGTGCCAGCACATCACAGGGATCCGGGGAGCTGTTTTTT; cdr3_aa: CASTSQGSGELFF
d_call: NA; j_call: TRBJ1-2; v_call: TRBV28; clone_size: NA; cdr3_nt: TGTGCCAGCAGTTTGTGGGGCAGGGAAGTCTACACCTTC; cdr3_aa: CASSLWGREVYTF
d_call: NA; j_call: TRBJ1-4; v_call: TRBV19; clone_size: NA; cdr3_nt: TGTGCCAGTAGTCCTCTCGCGGGCGAAACTAATGAAAAACTGTTTTTT; cdr3_aa: CASSPLAGETNEKLFF
d_call: TRBD1; j_call: TRBJ1-2; v_call: TRBV29-1; clone_size: NA; cdr3_nt: TGCAGCGTCGCAAAAACCGACAGGGTATCCCGTGGCTACACCTTC; cdr3_aa: CSVAKTDRVSRGYTF
d_call: TRBD1; j_call: TRBJ1-5; v_call: TRBV19; clone_size: NA; cdr3_nt: TGTGCCAGTAGTATAGTGGGTACAGGGGGCGGGTTTGGATCTCAGCCCCAGCATTTT; cdr3_aa: CASSIVGTGGGFGSQPQHF
d_call: NA; j_call: TRBJ2-5; v_call: TRBV12-5; clone_size: NA; cdr3_nt: TGTGCTAGTGGCCTCACGGAAGAGACCCAGTACTTC; cdr3_aa: CASGLTEETQYF
d_call: NA; j_call: TRBJ1-2; v_call: TRBV28; clone_size: few; cdr3_nt: TGTGCCAGCAGTTTAGGGGGCGTCGTGGGCTACACCTTC; cdr3_aa: CASSLGGVVGYTF
d_call: TRBD1; j_call: TRBJ1-4; v_call: TRBV7-8; clone_size: NA; cdr3_nt: TGTGCCAGCAGCTTCAGGGGGCGCGGGGAAAAACTGTTTTTT; cdr3_aa: CASSFRGRGEKLFF
d_call: NA; j_call: TRBJ2-7; v_call: TRBV6-1; clone_size: NA; cdr3_nt: TGTGCCAGCAGTGGCCCTCCGGGACAAGGCTACGGGGAGCAGTACTTC; cdr3_aa: CASSGPPGQGYGEQYF
d_call: TRBD1; j_call: TRBJ1-2; v_call: TRBV6-5; clone_size: NA; cdr3_nt: TGTGCCAGCAGTTCACCGGGACAGGGAAGATATGGCTACACCTTC; cdr3_aa: CASSSPGQGRYGYTF
d_call: NA; j_call: TRBJ1-5; v_call: TRBV18; clone_size: NA; cdr3_nt: TGTGCCAGCTCAGGAGGGTCTGGCAATCAGCCCCAGCATTTT; cdr3_aa: CASSGGSGNQPQHF
d_call: TRBD2; j_call: TRBJ2-7; v_call: TRBV19; clone_size: NA; cdr3_nt: TGTGCCAGTAGTATAGGTGGGAGGGGATACGAGCAGTACTTC; cdr3_aa: CASSIGGRGYEQYF
d_call: TRBD1; j_call: TRBJ2-1; v_call: TRBV19; clone_size: NA; cdr3_nt: TGTGCCAGTAGTAGACAGGGGACCTACAATGAGCAGTTCTTC; cdr3_aa: CASSRQGTYNEQFF
d_call: NA; j_call: TRBJ2-7; v_call: TRBV5-1; clone_size: NA; cdr3_nt: TGCGCCAGCAGCTTGCTCGGGGGAGCATACGAGCAGTACTTC; cdr3_aa: CASSLLGGAYEQYF
d_call: NA; j_call: TRBJ1-3; v_call: TRBV5-1; clone_size: NA; cdr3_nt: TGCGCCAGCAGCCCCGTCCGGCCCGAGGACACCATATATTTT; cdr3_aa: CASSPVRPEDTIYF
d_call: TRBD2; j_call: TRBJ2-2; v_call: TRBV9; clone_size: NA; cdr3_nt: TGTGCCAGCAGCGCACTCGGGACTAGCGGGGGGGCAAGCACCGGGGAGCTGTTTTTT; cdr3_aa: CASSALGTSGGASTGELFF
d_call: TRBD1; j_call: TRBJ2-1; v_call: TRBV18; clone_size: NA; cdr3_nt: TGTGCCAGCTCACCGAACTTAGCCGGGACAGGGAATGAGCAGTTCTTC; cdr3_aa: CASSPNLAGTGNEQFF
d_call: NA; j_call: TRBJ1-2; v_call: TRBV12-3/TRBV12-4; clone_size: NA; cdr3_nt: TGTGCCAGCAGTTTTGCGGGAACCGGCGGCTACACCTTC; cdr3_aa: CASSFAGTGGYTF
d_call: TRBD1; j_call: TRBJ1-1; v_call: TRBV5-6; clone_size: NA; cdr3_nt: TGTGCCAGCAGTCGGGACAGGGGGCGGAACACTGAAGCTTTCTTT; cdr3_aa: CASSRDRGRNTEAFF